This TCR beta chain appears in the sequencing data of a study of blood T cell repertoires in COVID-19. In the authors' methods: Amplification with reference gene primers provided the estimates of nucleated cell counts. TCRdb's table, derived via immunoSEQ multiplex PCR, lists solely in-frame clones and lacks some. Clone size and V and J calls were adopted from that table, with D and trimming inferred from the DNA. The table lists about 200,000 clones, under 90% of them singletons. The CDR3 totals 15 residues. V was shortened by 1 base and J by 0 bases, with 10 bases between the two germline ends. Germline V gives CDR1 SQVTM, CDR2 ANQGSEA.

Sequencing was performed on peripheral blood. The TCR sequence derives from a human donor in a cohort sampled during active COVID-19. The chain carries TRBV29-1 and TRBJ2-1; weak D call: TRBD2 (6 bases). In DNA form, the CDR3 reads TGCAGCGTTGAAGGGACTACCAGCTCCTACAATGAGCAGTTCTTC. It specifies CSVEGTTSSYNEQFF.